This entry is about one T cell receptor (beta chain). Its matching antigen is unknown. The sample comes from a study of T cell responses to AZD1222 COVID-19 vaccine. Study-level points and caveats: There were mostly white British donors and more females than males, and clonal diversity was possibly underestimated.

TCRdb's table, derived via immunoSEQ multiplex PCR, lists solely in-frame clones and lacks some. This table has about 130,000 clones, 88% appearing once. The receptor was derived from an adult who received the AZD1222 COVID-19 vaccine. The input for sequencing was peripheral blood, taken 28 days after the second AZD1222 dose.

The CDR3 loop is CASSLNPEGAFF. The CDR3, as DNA: TGTGCCAGCAGCTTGAACCCGGAGGGGGCTTTCTTT. The rearrangement joins TRBV11-3 to TRBJ1-1, with D perhaps matching TRBD1 (5 bases). This CDR3 is 12 amino acids long. Germline CDR1 SGHNT, CDR2 YENEEA. V was trimmed by 3 bases and J by 11 bases, leaving 13 bases between them.